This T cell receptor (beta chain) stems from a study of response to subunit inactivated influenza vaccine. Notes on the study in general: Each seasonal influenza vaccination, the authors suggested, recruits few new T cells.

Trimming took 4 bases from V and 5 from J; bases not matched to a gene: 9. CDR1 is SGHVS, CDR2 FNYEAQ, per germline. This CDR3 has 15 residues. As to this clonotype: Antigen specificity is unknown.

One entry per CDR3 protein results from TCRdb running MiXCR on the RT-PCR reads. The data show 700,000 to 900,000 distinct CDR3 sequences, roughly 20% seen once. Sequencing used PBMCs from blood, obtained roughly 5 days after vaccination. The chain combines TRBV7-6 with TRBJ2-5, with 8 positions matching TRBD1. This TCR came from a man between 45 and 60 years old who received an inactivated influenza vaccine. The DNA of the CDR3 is TGTGCCAGCAGCTCCACAGGGGGTAGCGTGGAGACCCAGTACTTC. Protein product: CASSSTGGSVETQYF.